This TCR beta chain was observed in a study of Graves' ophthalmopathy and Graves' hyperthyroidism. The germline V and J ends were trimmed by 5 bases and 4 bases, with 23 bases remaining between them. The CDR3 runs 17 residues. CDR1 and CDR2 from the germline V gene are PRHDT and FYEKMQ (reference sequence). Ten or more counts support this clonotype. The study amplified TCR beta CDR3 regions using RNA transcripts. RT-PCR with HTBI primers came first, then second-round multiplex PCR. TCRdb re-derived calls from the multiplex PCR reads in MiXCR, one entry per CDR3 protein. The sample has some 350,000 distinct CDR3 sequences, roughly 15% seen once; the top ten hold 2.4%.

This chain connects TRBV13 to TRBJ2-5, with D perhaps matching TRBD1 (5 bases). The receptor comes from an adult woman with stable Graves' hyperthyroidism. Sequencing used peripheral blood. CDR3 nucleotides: TGTGCCAGCAGCCCGACCCACATGGGCCTGCAGGGAGAGACCCAGTACTTC. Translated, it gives CASSPTHMGLQGETQYF.